These T cell receptor beta chains were read from a single sample in a study of T-cell memory formation after mild COVID-19. TCRdb re-derived calls from the 5' RACE reads in MiXCR, one entry per CDR3 protein. The top ten clones hold 20% to 25% of a sample with some 320,000 distinct CDR3 sequences, more than 15% of them seen once. Material: PBMCs or a T cell subset sorted from them (not recorded which). These receptors all stem from a man aged 18-30 years who had mild COVID-19 (a few samples of this study predate the infection). Cell type and time point are not known. Both conserved end residues are part of each CDR3. The D gene is left open where the match is weak. Expanded clones are given a class, and other clones once, few, many or no size at all.

- TRBD1 TRBJ1-2 TRBV24-1 CATSDEGQGGGYTF TGTGCCACCAGTGACGAGGGACAGGGAGGTGGCTACACCTTC
few TRBD2 TRBJ2-3 TRBV2 CASSVRRWGGDTQYF TGTGCCAGCAGTGTGCGCAGGTGGGGGGGAGATACGCAGTATTTT
few - TRBJ2-6 TRBV5-5 CASSLRGETRAGANVLTF TGTGCCAGCAGCTTGAGGGGCGAAACCCGAGCTGGGGCCAACGTCCTGACTTTC
- - TRBJ1-5 TRBV19 CATMRVDGNQPQHF TGTGCCACCATGAGGGTAGACGGCAATCAGCCCCAGCATTTT
- - TRBJ2-1 TRBV9 CASSVSGPAAEQFF TGTGCCAGCAGCGTATCCGGACCGGCCGCTGAGCAGTTCTTC
few - TRBJ2-2 TRBV6-5 CASSYWAVTGELFF TGTGCCAGCAGTTACTGGGCAGTCACCGGGGAGCTGTTTTTT
- - TRBJ2-7 TRBV7-6 CASSLPGNRHEQYF TGTGCCAGCAGCCTTCCCGGGAACCGCCACGAGCAGTACTTC
many - TRBJ1-4 TRBV5-1 CASSPTPPSEKLFF TGCGCCAGCAGCCCGACACCTCCTAGTGAAAAACTGTTTTTT
- - TRBJ2-1 TRBV2 CASRYPGNEQFF TGTGCCAGCAGGTACCCAGGGAATGAGCAGTTCTTC
- - TRBJ2-7 TRBV7-9 CASSHLSRAYEQYF TGTGCCAGCAGCCACCTGAGCAGAGCCTACGAGCAGTACTTC
few TRBD2 TRBJ2-1 TRBV5-4 CASSSQRGGNLGNEQFF TGTGCCAGCAGCAGTCAGCGGGGGGGGAATCTGGGCAATGAGCAGTTCTTC